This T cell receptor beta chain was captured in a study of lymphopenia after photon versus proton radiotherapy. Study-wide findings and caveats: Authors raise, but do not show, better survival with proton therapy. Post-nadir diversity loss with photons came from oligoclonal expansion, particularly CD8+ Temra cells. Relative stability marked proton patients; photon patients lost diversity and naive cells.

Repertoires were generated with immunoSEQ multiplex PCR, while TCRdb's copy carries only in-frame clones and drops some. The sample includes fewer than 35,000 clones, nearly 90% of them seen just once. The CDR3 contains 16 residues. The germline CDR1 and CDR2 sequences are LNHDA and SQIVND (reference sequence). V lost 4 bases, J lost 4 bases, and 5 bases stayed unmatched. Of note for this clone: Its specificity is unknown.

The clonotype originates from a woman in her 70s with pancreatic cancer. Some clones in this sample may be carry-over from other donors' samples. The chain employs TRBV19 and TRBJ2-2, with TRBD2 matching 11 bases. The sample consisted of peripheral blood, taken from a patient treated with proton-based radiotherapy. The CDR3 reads CASSRELAGATGELFF. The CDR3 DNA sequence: TGTGCCAGTAGTAGGGAACTAGCGGGGGCCACCGGGGAGCTGTTTTTT.